The text below deals with one T cell receptor (beta chain). Antigen specificity is unknown. This entry belongs to a study of cytomegalovirus exposure and HLA in healthy donors. Study findings and constraints: HLA allele associations emerged for about 16,000 TCR beta sequences in a later analysis, at 0.05 false discovery rate.

PCR amplification relied on 60 Vbeta primers (plus 13 Jbeta primers). Assay: immunoSEQ multiplex PCR; the TCRdb copy retains only in-frame clones and omits some. The repertoire holds roughly 60,000 clones, with just under 75% as singletons. Per germline, CDR1 LNHDA and CDR2 SQIVND (reference sequence). The CDR3 length is 13 residues. Trimming pared 3 bases from V and 7 bases from J, leaving 11 bases between. The chain employs TRBV19 and TRBJ2-3; perhaps TRBD2 as D (5 bases). Source material: PBMCs. The origin of this receptor is a woman aged 25 to 45 in good health and CMV-seronegative. CDR3 nucleotide sequence: TGTGCCAGTAGTATCTCGGGGTCCAATACGCAGTATTTT. Translating gives CASSISGSNTQYF.